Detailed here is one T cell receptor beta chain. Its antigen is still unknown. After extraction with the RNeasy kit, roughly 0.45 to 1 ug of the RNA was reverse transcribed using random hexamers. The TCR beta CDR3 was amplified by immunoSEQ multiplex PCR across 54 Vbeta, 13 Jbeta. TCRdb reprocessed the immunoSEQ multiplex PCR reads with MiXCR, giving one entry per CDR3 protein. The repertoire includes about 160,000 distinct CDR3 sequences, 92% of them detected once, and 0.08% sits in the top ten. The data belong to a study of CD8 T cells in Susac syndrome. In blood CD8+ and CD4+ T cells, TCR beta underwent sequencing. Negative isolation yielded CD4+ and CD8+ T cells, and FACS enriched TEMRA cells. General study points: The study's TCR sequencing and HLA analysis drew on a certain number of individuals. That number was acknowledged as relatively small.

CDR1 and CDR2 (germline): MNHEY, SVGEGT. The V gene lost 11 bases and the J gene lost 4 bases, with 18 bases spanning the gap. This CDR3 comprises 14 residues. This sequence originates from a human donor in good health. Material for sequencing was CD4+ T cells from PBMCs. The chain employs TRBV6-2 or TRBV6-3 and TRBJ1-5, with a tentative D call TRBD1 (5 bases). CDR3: CAADPTGRNQPQHF. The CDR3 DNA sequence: TGTGCCGCCGACCCGACGGGACGAAATCAGCCCCAGCATTTT.